The 15 T cell receptor beta chains below all came from one sample that was sequenced in a study of T cells after yellow fever vaccination. TCRdb re-called the 5' RACE reads with MiXCR, one entry per CDR3 protein. This sample has 130,000 or so distinct CDR3 sequences, with 13% to 15% found just once. The input for sequencing was CD8+ T cells sorted from PBMCs, taken 5 days after the yellow fever booster vaccination. The receptors stem from a man aged 18 to 30 who received the YFV17D yellow fever vaccine.

This sequence joins TRBV15 and TRBJ2-1; D remains unclear. The CDR3 has 13 residues. Germline V gene lookup returns CDR1 LNHNV and CDR2 YYDKDF (reference sequence). Trimming removed 0 bases at V and 6 bases at J, with 6 bases between. This CDR3 reads CATSRDRTNEQFF. Written as DNA, the CDR3 is TGTGCCACCAGCAGAGATCGGACCAATGAGCAGTTCTTC. The full variable domain, completed using reference TRBV15 and TRBJ2-1, is DAMVIQNPRYQVTQFGKPVTLSCSQTLNHNVMYWYQQKSSQAPKLLFHYYDKDFNNEADTPDNFQSRRPNTSFCFLDIRSPGLGDTAMYLCATSRDRTNEQFFGPGTRLTVL.

This clonotype has just a few counts. The CDR3 loop is CASSFWVKATNEKLFF. Written as DNA, the CDR3 is TGTGCCAGCAGTTTTTGGGTTAAGGCTACTAATGAAAAACTGTTTTTT. The chain employs TRBV12-3 or TRBV12-4 and TRBJ1-4, with D unclear. The CDR3 contains 16 residues. Trimming shortened V by 3 bases and J by 2 bases, and 13 bases separated the two germline ends.

This clonotype appeared a few times. V gene TRBV4-1 combines with J gene TRBJ2-1; D is perhaps TRBD2 (6 bases). Trimming left V 2 bases short and J 9 bases short, with 17 bases between. The CDR3 length is 15 residues. Germline-derived CDR1 and CDR2 are MGHRA and YSYEKL. The CDR3 spells CASSQLPGGVGEQFF. In nucleotides, the CDR3 is TGCGCCAGCAGCCAATTACCCGGGGGTGTGGGTGAGCAGTTCTTC.

This clonotype showed up many times. The CDR3 nucleotides are TGTGCCAGCAGTACCTACAATGAGCAGTTCTTC. Amino acids: CASSTYNEQFF. V and J are TRBV6-5 and TRBJ2-1; D is undetermined. The CDR3 runs to 11 residues. Germline V gene sequence: CDR1 MNHEY, CDR2 SVGAGI. V lost 5 bases and J lost 2, with 1 base in between.

The V and J genes are TRBV12-3 or TRBV12-4 and TRBJ2-3, with 9 bases that match TRBD2. V was clipped by 3 bases and J by 5 bases; unmatched bases: 3. The CDR3 consists of 14 residues. The CDR3 bases are TGTGCCAGCAGTTTTAATAGCGGGGGAGATACGCAGTATTTT. This gives the protein CASSFNSGGDTQYF.

This clonotype was seen at least ten times. CDR3 protein: CASSQDAGSSYEQYV. CDR3 coding DNA: TGCGCCAGCAGCCAAGATGCAGGCAGCTCCTACGAGCAGTACGTC. The V and J genes are TRBV4-1 and TRBJ2-7; D is undetermined. Trimming removed 0 bases at V and 0 bases at J, with 9 bases between. Per germline, CDR1 MGHRA and CDR2 YSYEKL. CDR3 size: 15 residues.

This clonotype was seen only a few times. The rearrangement uses TRBV5-6 and TRBJ2-7; 7 nucleotides line up with TRBD2. This CDR3 region has 13 residues. Trimming cost V 4 bases and J 2 bases; bases outside gene matches: 3. Germline CDR1 reads SGHDT; CDR2 reads YYEEEE. CDR3 protein: CASSARETYEQYV. The CDR3 DNA reads TGTGCCAGCAGCGCGCGGGAGACCTACGAGCAGTACGTC.

This clonotype was seen many times. The rearrangement joins TRBV10-1 to TRBJ2-7; D is tentatively TRBD1 or TRBD2 (6 bases each). Germline CDR1 WNHNN, CDR2 SYGVQD (reference sequence). The germline V and J ends were trimmed by 6 bases and 2 bases, with 14 bases remaining between them. This CDR3 contains 14 residues. CDR3 nucleotides: TGCGCCAGCAGCGCCGCGGGACACCCCTACGAGCAGTACTTC. Translation gives CASSAAGHPYEQYF.

CDR3 nucleotides: TGTGCCTGGAGTTGGTGGGGGAATGAGCAGTTCTTC. Protein product: CAWSWWGNEQFF. The V and J genes are TRBV30 and TRBJ2-1, with D possibly called TRBD1 or TRBD2 (5 bases each). This CDR3 is 12 amino acids long. The germline V gene has CDR1 GTSNPN and CDR2 SVGIG (reference sequence). V lost 2 bases and J lost 7, with 9 bases in between.

The J gene is TRBJ2-1, the V gene TRBV9, with D perhaps TRBD1 (5 bases). The germline gives CDR1 SGDLS, CDR2 YYNGEE. The CDR3 is 16 amino acids. V was pared by 0 bases and J by 2 bases, with 12 bases between. CDR3 residues: CASSVVKGVAYNEQFF. CDR3 nucleotides: TGTGCCAGCAGCGTAGTGAAAGGGGTTGCCTACAATGAGCAGTTCTTC.

The gene calls are TRBV7-2 and TRBJ2-2; no clear D. Deletions cut 5 bases from V and 2 bases from J, with 12 bases between. Per germline, CDR1 SGHTA and CDR2 FQGNSA. The CDR3 length is 15 residues. Here the CDR3 DNA reads TGTGCCAGCAGCCCTATATCAGTAAACACCGGGGAGCTGTTTTTT. Its protein is CASSPISVNTGELFF.

In this sample, this clonotype turned up a few times. CDR3 amino acids: CASSVESTGELFF. The DNA of the CDR3 is TGTGCCAGCAGCGTAGAGAGCACCGGGGAGCTGTTTTTT. The genes are TRBV9 and TRBJ2-2; D gene ambiguous. Germline lookup yields CDR1 SGDLS and CDR2 YYNGEE. This CDR3 has 13 residues. Trimming pared 0 bases from V and 4 bases from J, leaving 4 bases between.

The CDR3 region has the DNA TGCGCCAGCAGCCAAGGGGGACAGGTGAACACTGAAGCTTTCTTT. Translation: CASSQGGQVNTEAFF. This rearrangement joins TRBV4-1 to TRBJ1-1; TRBD1 matches 8 bases. The V gene's germline CDR1 is MGHRA and CDR2 YSYEKL. There are 15 residues in the CDR3. The ends lost 1 base at V and 0 bases at J; junction bases unmatched: 1.

This chain joins TRBV6-5 and TRBJ1-1; D ambiguous. The ends were cut back, 0 bases at V and 8 bases at J, with 13 bases in the middle. The CDR3 sequence is 14 residues long. CDR1 is MNHEY and CDR2 is SVGAGI in the germline V gene. The CDR3 reads CASSYSGTDGEAFF. The CDR3 DNA follows: TGTGCCAGCAGTTACTCTGGTACCGACGGCGAAGCTTTCTTT.

The gene calls are TRBV6-5 and TRBJ1-1, with a tentative D call TRBD1 (6 bases). The CDR3 loop spans 13 amino acids. Germline CDR1 reads MNHEY; CDR2 reads SVGAGI. V was pared by 7 bases and J by 1 base, with 10 bases between. CDR3 sequence reads: CASNRGANTEAFF. CDR3 in DNA: TGTGCCAGCAACCGGGGGGCGAACACTGAAGCTTTCTTT.